The source of this T cell receptor (beta chain) is a study of cytotoxic CD8 clonotypes in ibrutinib-treated CLL. On the study more broadly: The study recorded mean values of around 250,000 productive templates and 100,000 or so productive rearrangements per sample. Findings of the study overall: Circulating CD8+ T-cell counts were tracked by baseline clonality, which exceeded that of age-matched healthy donors.

Comment on this clone: What it recognizes is unknown.

As input for TCR beta libraries, around 2.1 micrograms of genomic DNA came from cryopreserved PBMCs. Clones were sequenced by immunoSEQ multiplex PCR, and TCRdb holds only the in-frame ones, with some missing. The sample has about 27,000 clones; about three quarters are singletons. Sequencing used PBMCs, obtained after 24 months of ibrutinib treatment. The TCR was taken from a human donor with chronic lymphocytic leukemia.

CDR3 coding DNA: TGTGCCAGCAGTTCCAGGGGGAGGGAGTTCTTC. It encodes CASSSRGREFF. This chain connects TRBV6-5 to TRBJ2-1; either TRBD1 or TRBD2 may fit D (7 bases each). Germline V gene sequence: CDR1 MNHEY, CDR2 SVGAGI. The CDR3 contains 11 residues. Deletions cut 4 bases from V and 14 bases from J, with 12 bases between.